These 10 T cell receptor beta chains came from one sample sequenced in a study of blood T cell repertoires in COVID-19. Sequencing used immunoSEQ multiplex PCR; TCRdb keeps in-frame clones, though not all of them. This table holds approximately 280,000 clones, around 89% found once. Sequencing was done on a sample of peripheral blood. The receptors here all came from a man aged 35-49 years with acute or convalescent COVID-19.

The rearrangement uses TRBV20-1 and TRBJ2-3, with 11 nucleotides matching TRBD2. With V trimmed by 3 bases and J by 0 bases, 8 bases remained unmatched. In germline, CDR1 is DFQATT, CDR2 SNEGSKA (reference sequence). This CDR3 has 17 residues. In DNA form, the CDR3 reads TGCAGTGCTAGTGGGCTAGCGGGGGGCAGTAGCACAGATACGCAGTATTTT. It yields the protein CSASGLAGGSSTDTQYF.

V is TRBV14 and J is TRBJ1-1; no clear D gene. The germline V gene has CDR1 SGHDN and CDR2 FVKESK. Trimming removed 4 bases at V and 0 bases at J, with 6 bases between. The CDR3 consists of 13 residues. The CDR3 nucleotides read TGTGCCAGCAGCCCCCTTTTGAACACTGAAGCTTTCTTT. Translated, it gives CASSPLLNTEAFF.

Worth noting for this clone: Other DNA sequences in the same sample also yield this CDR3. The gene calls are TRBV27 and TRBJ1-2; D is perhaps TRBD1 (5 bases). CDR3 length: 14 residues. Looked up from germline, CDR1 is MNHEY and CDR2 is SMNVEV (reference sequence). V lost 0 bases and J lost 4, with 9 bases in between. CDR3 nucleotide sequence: TGTGCCAGCAGTTTATCGCCAGGGTCCTATGGCTACACCTTC. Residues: CASSLSPGSYGYTF.

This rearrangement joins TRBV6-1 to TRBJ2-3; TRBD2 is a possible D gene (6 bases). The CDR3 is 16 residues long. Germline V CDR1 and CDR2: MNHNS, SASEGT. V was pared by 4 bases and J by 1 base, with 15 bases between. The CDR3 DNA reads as TGTGCCAGCAGTGCTCTGGGCGGGACCGGCACAGATACGCAGTATTTT. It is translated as CASSALGGTGTDTQYF.

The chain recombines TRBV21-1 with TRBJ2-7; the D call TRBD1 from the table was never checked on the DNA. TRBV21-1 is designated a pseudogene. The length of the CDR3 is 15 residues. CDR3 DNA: TGTGCCAGCCTACTCCCCGGTGACAGCCGATACGAGCAGTACTTC. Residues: CASLLPGDSRYEQYF.

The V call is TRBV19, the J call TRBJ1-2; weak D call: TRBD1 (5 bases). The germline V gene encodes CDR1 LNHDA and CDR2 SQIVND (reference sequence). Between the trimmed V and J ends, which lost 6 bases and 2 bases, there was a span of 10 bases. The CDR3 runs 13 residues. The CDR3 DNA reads TGTGCCAGTAGCCGGGGACTGAACTATGGCTACACCTTC. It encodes CASSRGLNYGYTF.

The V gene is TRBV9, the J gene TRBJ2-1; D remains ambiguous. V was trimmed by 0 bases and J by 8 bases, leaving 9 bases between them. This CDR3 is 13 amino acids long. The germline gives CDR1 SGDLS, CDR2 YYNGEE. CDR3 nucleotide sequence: TGTGCCAGCAGCGTAGCTCCGACTTATGAGCAGTTCTTC. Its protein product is CASSVAPTYEQFF.

The CDR3 bases are TGTGCCAGTAGTATGGTACAGACCAACACTGAAGCTTTCTTT. Its protein product is CASSMVQTNTEAFF. The chain has TRBV19 and TRBJ1-1, with D unclear. V was clipped by 3 bases and J by 2 bases, with 10 bases between them. Germline V CDR1 and CDR2: LNHDA, SQIVND (reference sequence). The CDR3 is 14 residues long.

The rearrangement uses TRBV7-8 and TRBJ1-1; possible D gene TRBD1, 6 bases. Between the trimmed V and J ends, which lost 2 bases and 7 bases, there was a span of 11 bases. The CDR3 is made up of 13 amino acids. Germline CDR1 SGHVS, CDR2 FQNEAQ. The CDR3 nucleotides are TGTGCCAGCAGCTTACCGGGACACCTTGAAGCTTTCTTT. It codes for CASSLPGHLEAFF.

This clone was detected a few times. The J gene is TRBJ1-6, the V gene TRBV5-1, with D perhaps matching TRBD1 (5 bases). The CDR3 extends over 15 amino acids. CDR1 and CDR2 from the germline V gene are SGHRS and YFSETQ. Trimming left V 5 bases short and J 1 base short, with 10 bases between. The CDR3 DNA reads TGCGCCAGCAGTCTGGAGGGGTCCTATAATTCACCCCTCCACTTT. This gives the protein CASSLEGSYNSPLHF.